The next 27 T cell receptor beta chains were all read from a single sample in a study of post-analysis software for immune sequencing data. General study results and limits: The study found TRBV5-6, TRBV5-1 and TRBV20-1 among roughly 5 TRBV segments more frequent in patients than controls.

These receptors lack a known antigen. Prepared TCR beta cDNA libraries contained unique molecular identifiers. TCRdb re-analysed the PCR reads in MiXCR, keeping a single row per CDR3 protein. Here the sample spans 600,000 to 750,000 distinct CDR3 sequences, approximately 60% being singletons. Sequenced material: blood. Receptors were obtained from a girl aged 2-10 years with multiple sclerosis.

V is TRBV29-1 and J is TRBJ1-6; 7 positions match TRBD1. The length of the CDR3 is 14 residues. The germline gives CDR1 SQVTM, CDR2 ANQGSEA. With V trimmed by 7 bases and J by 7 bases, 10 bases remained unmatched. CDR3 DNA: TGCAGCGATACGACGGGACAGATGAATTCACCCCTCCACTTT. The encoded protein is CSDTTGQMNSPLHF.

The V and J genes are TRBV7-2 and TRBJ1-5; D may be TRBD1 (5 bases). This CDR3 contains 15 residues. Looked up from germline, CDR1 is SGHTA and CDR2 is FQGNSA. The V gene lost 4 bases and the J gene lost 4 bases, with 14 bases spanning the gap. CDR3: CASSSQGEGNQPQHF. Written as DNA, the CDR3 is TGTGCCAGCAGCTCCCAGGGCGAAGGAAATCAGCCCCAGCATTTT.

The chain has TRBV4-3 and TRBJ1-2; D might be TRBD1 (6 bases). This CDR3 has 16 amino acids. V gave up 0 bases and J gave up 4 bases, with 15 bases separating them. Germline CDR1 is LGHNA and CDR2 is YSLEER. The CDR3 loop reads CASSQEWGQHAYGYTF. In nucleotides, the CDR3 is TGCGCCAGCAGCCAAGAATGGGGGCAGCACGCCTATGGCTACACCTTC.

This clonotype was observed a few times. For the CDR3, the DNA is TGTGCCAGCAACCCGACAACAGTAGCCAAAAACATTCAGTACTTC. Protein: CASNPTTVAKNIQYF. The V call is TRBV2, the J call TRBJ2-4, with unresolved D. Between the trimmed V and J ends, which lost 7 bases and 0 bases, there was a span of 13 bases. The CDR3 sequence is 15 residues long. Germline V gene sequence: CDR1 SNHLY, CDR2 FYNNEI.

This clonotype was counted only a few times. This rearrangement joins TRBV29-1 to TRBJ2-6, with D perhaps matching TRBD1 (7 bases). There are 20 residues in the CDR3. Germline values: CDR1 SQVTM, CDR2 ANQGSEA. V was trimmed by 1 base and J by 0 bases, leaving 22 bases between them. CDR3 sequence: CSVEGVGGQSPHSGANVLTF. The CDR3, as DNA: TGCAGCGTTGAAGGGGTGGGGGGACAGAGTCCCCACTCTGGGGCCAACGTCCTGACTTTC.

The table lists this clonotype with a count of one. The J gene is TRBJ2-7, the V gene TRBV5-1; the D is unclear. V was pared by 1 base and J by 5 bases, with 13 bases between. The CDR3 consists of 14 residues. Germline V gene data show CDR1 as SGHRS and CDR2 as YFSETQ. DNA of the CDR3: TGCGCCAGCAGCTTGATACCTTCAAGGGACGAGCAGTACTTC. This sequence encodes CASSLIPSRDEQYF.

The V call is TRBV20-1, the J call TRBJ2-3; 8 bases fit TRBD2. The CDR3 length is 16 residues. Germline V gives CDR1 DFQATT, CDR2 SNEGSKA (reference sequence). J was trimmed by 2 bases and V by 1 base; bases with no gene match: 8. CDR3 sequence reads: CSARVASGGVTDTQYF. DNA of the CDR3: TGCAGTGCTAGAGTTGCTTCGGGGGGGGTCACAGATACGCAGTATTTT.

The chain couples TRBV29-1 to TRBJ1-2; no firm D call. The CDR3 spans 12 residues. Trimming shortened V by 6 bases and J by 7 bases, and 15 bases separated the two germline ends. Germline CDR1 SQVTM, CDR2 ANQGSEA. For the CDR3, the DNA is TGCAGCGTCGCTCGGGCCGCAGCTGGCTACACCTTC. Its protein product is CSVARAAAGYTF.

This chain links TRBV2 with TRBJ1-2; possibly TRBD1 for D (5 bases). V was cut by 6 bases and J by 0 bases, with 11 bases left in between. Germline V gives CDR1 SNHLY, CDR2 FYNNEI. The CDR3 has 14 residues. DNA for the CDR3: TGTGCCAGCAGGCAGGGATCATCTAACTATGGCTACACCTTC. Translated: CASRQGSSNYGYTF. The variable domain in full, completed from reference TRBV2 and TRBJ1-2, reads EPEVTQTPSHQVTQMGQEVILRCVPISNHLYFYWYRQILGQKVEFLVSFYNNEISEKSEIFDDQFSVERPDGSNFTLKIRSTKLEDSAMYFCASRQGSSNYGYTFGSGTRLTVV.

This clonotype was detected a few times. The V call is TRBV7-3, the J call TRBJ2-1; D remains ambiguous. Germline CDR1 reads SGHTA; CDR2 reads FQGTGA. The CDR3 contains 16 residues. V was cut by 0 bases and J by 4 bases, with 13 bases left in between. In DNA, the CDR3 is TGTGCCAGCAGCTTAACGTTAGGGAATTGGTACAATGAGCAGTTCTTC. The encoded protein is CASSLTLGNWYNEQFF.

V gene TRBV10-2 combines with J gene TRBJ2-3; 10 nucleotides agree with TRBD2. CDR3 length: 13 amino acids. Germline lookup yields CDR1 WSHSY and CDR2 SAAADI. V trimming: 7 bases; J trimming: 5 bases; junction bases outside the gene matches: 3. CDR3 in DNA: TGCGCCAGCAAGCTAGCGGGGGAAGATACGCAGTATTTT. Its protein is CASKLAGEDTQYF.

The rearrangement joins TRBV29-1 to TRBJ1-2; TRBD1 might be the D (6 bases). CDR3 length equals 14 residues. The germline V gene has CDR1 SQVTM and CDR2 ANQGSEA. Trimming stripped 0 bases from V and 8 bases from J, with 16 bases between. In DNA form, the CDR3 reads TGCAGCGTTGAAGACGTAGCGGGGGCGGGCGGCTACACCTTC. Translating gives CSVEDVAGAGGYTF.

The chain employs TRBV19 and TRBJ2-1, with D unresolved. The CDR3 consists of 15 residues. Per the germline V gene, CDR1 is LNHDA and CDR2 is SQIVND (reference sequence). Trimming removed 8 bases at V and 6 bases at J, with 20 bases between. In DNA, the CDR3 is TGTGCCAGTGCCGTCGGCCCTTTAGAGTCCAATGAGCAGTTCTTC. Translation gives CASAVGPLESNEQFF.

This rearrangement joins TRBV7-3 to TRBJ2-3; unclear D gene. This CDR3 is 14 amino acids long. V lost 5 bases and J 5 bases, leaving 14 bases between the germline ends. Germline loops: CDR1 SGHTA, CDR2 FQGTGA. The CDR3 sequence is CASSPYAVGDTQYF. As DNA, the CDR3 is TGTGCCAGCAGCCCGTATGCGGTGGGAGATACGCAGTATTTT.

The V and J genes are TRBV25-1 and TRBJ2-1; TRBD2 matches at 11 bases. Trimming cost V 2 bases and J 0 bases; bases outside gene matches: 3. The CDR3 has 17 residues. The germline CDR1 and CDR2 sequences are MGHDK and SYGVNS. The CDR3 protein is CASSERSGGDSYNEQFF. Here the CDR3 DNA reads TGTGCCAGCAGTGAACGTAGCGGGGGGGACTCCTACAATGAGCAGTTCTTC.

This clonotype has ten or more counts. The J gene is TRBJ2-5, the V gene TRBV6-2 or TRBV6-3; D gene uncertain. V was trimmed by 1 base and J by 4 bases, leaving 7 bases between them. The CDR3 runs to 13 residues. Germline CDR1 and CDR2: MNHEY and SVGEGT. The chain's CDR3 is CASSYWTTETQYF. CDR3 DNA: TGTGCCAGCAGTTACTGGACGACAGAGACCCAGTACTTC.

This sequence joins TRBV11-2 and TRBJ1-2; D remains unclear. The CDR3 extends over 12 amino acids. V was trimmed by 5 bases and J by 8 bases, leaving 12 bases between them. Per the germline V gene, CDR1 is SGHAT and CDR2 is FQNNGV. DNA of the CDR3: TGTGCCAGCAGCCCGGGGTCGCGAGGCTACACCTTC. It encodes CASSPGSRGYTF.

This clonotype was observed a handful of times. The rearrangement uses TRBV7-3 and TRBJ2-1; D uncertain. Trimming shortened V by 1 base and J by 8 bases, and 6 bases separated the two germline ends. The germline V gene encodes CDR1 SGHTA and CDR2 FQGTGA. The CDR3 loop spans 12 amino acids. The CDR3 reads CASSLMGDEQFF. DNA for the CDR3: TGTGCCAGCAGCTTAATGGGTGATGAGCAGTTCTTC.

This chain joins TRBV5-1 and TRBJ2-2, with 7 bases that match TRBD1. Germline loops: CDR1 SGHRS, CDR2 YFSETQ. This CDR3 is built from 16 residues. The ends lost 2 bases at V and 1 base at J; junction bases unmatched: 5. The CDR3 loop is CASSFTGDLNTGELFF. CDR3 nucleotides: TGCGCCAGCAGCTTTACAGGGGACCTGAACACCGGGGAGCTGTTTTTT. The whole variable domain, filled in from reference TRBV5-1 and TRBJ2-2, reads KAGVTQTPRYLIKTRGQQVTLSCSPISGHRSVSWYQQTPGQGLQFLFEYFSETQRNKGNFPGRFSGRQFSNSRSEMNVSTLELGDSALYLCASSFTGDLNTGELFFGEGSRLTVL.

This rearrangement joins TRBV11-2 to TRBJ2-7; D is unresolved. Looked up from germline, CDR1 is SGHAT and CDR2 is FQNNGV. This CDR3 is built from 14 residues. V lost 3 bases, J lost 6 bases, and 15 bases lay in between. CDR3 sequence reads: CASSFSGRDTEQYF. The CDR3 nucleotides are TGTGCCAGCAGCTTCTCGGGTCGAGACACCGAGCAGTACTTC.

The chain joins TRBV12-3 or TRBV12-4 to TRBJ2-1; TRBD2 matches at 8 bases. The V segment lost 6 bases and the J segment 8 bases; nucleotides outside the gene matches: 15. The CDR3 is made up of 16 amino acids. CDR3 coding DNA: TGTGCCAGCAGATGGGGAGCGGGGGCCATGGGGGATGAGCAGTTCTTC. This gives the protein CASRWGAGAMGDEQFF.

This rearrangement joins TRBV6-2 or TRBV6-3 to TRBJ2-4; tentatively, D is TRBD2 (6 bases). The germline V gene has CDR1 MNHEY and CDR2 SVGEGT. The CDR3 has 14 residues. V was cut by 5 bases and J by 6 bases, with 14 bases left in between. The CDR3 protein is CASSPSAQGNIQYF. CDR3 nucleotides: TGTGCCAGCAGTCCTAGCGCCCAGGGAAACATTCAGTACTTC.

The rearrangement uses TRBV2 and TRBJ2-3, with D perhaps matching TRBD1 or TRBD2 (7 bases each). CDR3 length equals 14 residues. The ends were cut back, 10 bases at V and 0 bases at J, with 14 bases in the middle. Germline V gene sequence: CDR1 SNHLY, CDR2 FYNNEI. CDR3 loop: CAIQGGQSTDTQYF. As DNA, the CDR3 is TGTGCCATCCAGGGGGGGCAGAGCACAGATACGCAGTATTTT.

The chain is built from TRBV20-1 and TRBJ2-5, with D uncertain. The J call could be wrong; TRBJ2-4 is a better fit for the DNA end. The CDR3 extends over 13 amino acids. Germline V gives CDR1 DFQATT, CDR2 SNEGSKA (reference sequence). CDR3: CSARRATENIQYF. The CDR3 region has the DNA TGCAGTGCTAGACGGGCAACAGAAAACATTCAGTACTTC.

CDR3: CASSSHRGPRTEAFF. CDR3 nucleotide sequence: TGTGCCAGCAGCTCACACAGGGGCCCTAGGACTGAAGCTTTCTTT. This chain connects TRBV11-2 to TRBJ1-1; TRBD1 agrees at 7 bases. Germline V gene sequence: CDR1 SGHAT, CDR2 FQNNGV. The CDR3 consists of 15 residues. The V gene end was trimmed by 4 bases and the J gene end by 5 bases; junction bases not matched to a gene: 10.

CDR3 region: CASSKRGGQAAYGYTF. CDR3 DNA sequence: TGTGCCAGCAGTAAACGAGGGGGACAGGCCGCTTATGGCTACACCTTC. The chain combines TRBV5-6 with TRBJ1-2; 8 bases line up with TRBD1. This CDR3 contains 16 residues. Losses at the gene ends were 5 bases for V and 5 bases for J; bases not matched to a gene: 14. CDR1 is SGHDT, CDR2 YYEEEE, per germline.

The J gene is TRBJ1-2, the V gene TRBV7-9; 7 nucleotides line up with TRBD1. Germline assignment: CDR1 SEHNR and CDR2 FQNEAQ (reference sequence). The V gene end was trimmed by 5 bases and the J gene end by 7 bases; junction bases not matched to a gene: 7. This CDR3 spans 13 amino acids. For the CDR3, the DNA is TGTGCCAGCAGCACCAAGACAGGGTTTGGCTACACCTTC. Translating gives CASSTKTGFGYTF.